The rows below give T cell receptor beta chains drawn from one sample of a study of PD-L1 blockade in urothelial cancer. Method: immunoSEQ multiplex PCR; TCRdb's copy keeps in-frame clones and lacks some. The sample contains 95,000 or so clones, about nine tenths of which appear only once. The sample was PBMCs, taken around atezolizumab (anti-PD-L1) treatment. These receptors all come from a man aged 55 to 69 with urothelial cancer. Each CDR3 is given with its conserved first and last residue. A D gene is named only where the DNA matches it firmly. Size is omitted from some rows. Given values are once, few, many or a class for expanded clones.

V gene	D gene	J gene	clone size	CDR3 DNA	CDR3 protein
TRBV29-1	NA	TRBJ1-1	NA	TGCAGCGGGGGAGCAGGGGTGAACACTGAAGCTTTCTTT	CSGGAGVNTEAFF
TRBV7-3	TRBD1	TRBJ2-3	NA	TGTGCCAGCAGCCGGACAGGGCCCGAGGGGTATACGCAGTATTTT	CASSRTGPEGYTQYF
TRBV5-1	TRBD1	TRBJ2-7	NA	TGCGCCAGCAGGGACAGGGAATTGGACGAGCAGTACTTC	CASRDRELDEQYF
TRBV9	TRBD2	TRBJ2-3	NA	TGTGCCAGCAGCGTAGGAGGACTAGCGGGAGTAGATACGCAGTATTTT	CASSVGGLAGVDTQYF
TRBV9	TRBD1	TRBJ2-3	NA	TGTGCCAGCAGCCCCCGACAGGGGGGGGGCACAGATACGCAGTATTTT	CASSPRQGGGTDTQYF
TRBV7-2	TRBD2	TRBJ2-1	NA	TGTGCCAGCAGCCCTGGACTAGCGGGGTACAATGAGCAGTTCTTC	CASSPGLAGYNEQFF
TRBV14	NA	TRBJ1-2	NA	TGTGCCAGCAGCCGGACATCACATGGCTACACCTTC	CASSRTSHGYTF
TRBV19	TRBD2	TRBJ2-5	NA	TGTGCCAGTAGTGTGCGGGAGTCAGGGAGGACCCAGTACTTC	CASSVRESGRTQYF
TRBV30	NA	TRBJ2-4	NA	TGTGCCTGGAGTGGCCTAGGGGGAGAAAACATTCAGTACTTC	CAWSGLGGENIQYF
TRBV5-8	TRBD1	TRBJ1-2	NA	TGTGCCAGCAGCTTCAGGGGGCCGGAGAGCTACACCTTC	CASSFRGPESYTF
TRBV11-3	NA	TRBJ2-1	NA	TGTGCCAGCAGCTTAGCGTCACAGGGCACGGGTGAGCAGTTCTTC	CASSLASQGTGEQFF
TRBV7-9	TRBD1	TRBJ2-7	once	TGTGCCAGCAGCTTTGAACAGGGGAACGAGCAGTACTTC	CASSFEQGNEQYF
TRBV2	TRBD2	TRBJ2-1	NA	TGTGCCAGCAGTGAAGCGGCTAGCGGGGAGCAGTTCTTC	CASSEAASGEQFF
TRBV7-2	TRBD1	TRBJ1-6	NA	TGTGCCAGCAGGGACAGGGCCCATTCACCCCTCCACTTT	CASRDRAHSPLHF
TRBV15	TRBD2	TRBJ2-7	NA	TGTGCCACCAGGGCTAGCGGGAGATACGAGCAGTACTTC	CATRASGRYEQYF
TRBV6-5	NA	TRBJ1-1	NA	TGTGCCAGCTCCTTCGAACAGGGACGGGGATTT	CASSFEQGRGF
TRBV4-3	NA	TRBJ2-3	NA	TGCGCCAGCAGCCAAGATCGGGGGGCCCCTTCGCAGTATTTT	CASSQDRGAPSQYF
TRBV19	NA	TRBJ1-2	once	TGTGCCAGTAGGCGACCGGGACTCCCACGAGCTAACTATGGCTACACCTTC	CASRRPGLPRANYGYTF
TRBV4-2	NA	TRBJ2-2	NA	TGTGCCAGCAGCCCGGAGACGGGGGTAAGGACCGGGGAGCTGTTTTTT	CASSPETGVRTGELFF
TRBV10-3	NA	TRBJ1-2	NA	TGTGCCATCAGGGTACAGGGACCTTATGGCTACACCTTC	CAIRVQGPYGYTF
TRBV2	TRBD2	TRBJ2-7	NA	TGTGCCAGCAGTGCTACTAGCGGGAGGGAGGGCGAGCAGTACTTC	CASSATSGREGEQYF
TRBV27	NA	TRBJ2-2	NA	TGTGCCAGCAGTTTACTGGCAGGGGTGGCCGGGGAGCTGTTTTTT	CASSLLAGVAGELFF
TRBV6-5	NA	TRBJ1-1	NA	TGTGCCAGCAGTTACTCAGGACATGGCTTTGAAGCTTTCTTT	CASSYSGHGFEAFF
TRBV5-6	TRBD1	TRBJ1-4	NA	TGTGCCAGCAGCGGAAACAGGGGGCGCCGGGAAAAACTGTTTTTT	CASSGNRGRREKLFF
TRBV9	NA	TRBJ1-3	once	TGTGCCAGCAGCGCGGGGGGGGGAGGTGGAAACACCATATATTTT	CASSAGGGGGNTIYF
TRBV28	TRBD1	TRBJ2-3	NA	TGTGCCAGCAGTCTTAGACAGGGGTTGGGAGATACGCAGTATTTT	CASSLRQGLGDTQYF
TRBV6-1	TRBD1	TRBJ2-5	NA	TGTGCCGGAGGACAGGGGGGCCAAGAGACCCAGTACTTC	CAGGQGGQETQYF
TRBV5-4	TRBD1	TRBJ1-2	NA	TGTGCCAGCATTGGGTTTTCTGGACAGGCAAATGGCTACACCTTC	CASIGFSGQANGYTF
TRBV14	NA	TRBJ2-7	NA	TGTGCCAGCAGCCAAGATCTGGGGAGCGAGCAGTACTTC	CASSQDLGSEQYF